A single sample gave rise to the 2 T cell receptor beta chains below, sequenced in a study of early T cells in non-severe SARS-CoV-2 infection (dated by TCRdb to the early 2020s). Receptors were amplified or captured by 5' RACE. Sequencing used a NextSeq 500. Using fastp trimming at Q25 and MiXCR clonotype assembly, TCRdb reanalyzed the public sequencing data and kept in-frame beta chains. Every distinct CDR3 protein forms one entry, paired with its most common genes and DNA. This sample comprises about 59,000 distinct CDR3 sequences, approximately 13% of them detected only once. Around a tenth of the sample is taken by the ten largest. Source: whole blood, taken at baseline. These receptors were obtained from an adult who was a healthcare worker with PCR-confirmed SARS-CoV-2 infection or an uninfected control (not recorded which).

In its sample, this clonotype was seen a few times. Written as DNA, the CDR3 is TGCGCCAGCAGGATAAAACAGGGCCCAAGTGAGACCCAGTACTTC. It specifies CASRIKQGPSETQYF. The V call is TRBV10-2, the J call TRBJ2-5; D is perhaps TRBD1 (6 bases). Between the trimmed V and J ends, which lost 6 bases and 5 bases, there was a span of 19 bases. This CDR3 is 15 amino acids long. Germline CDR1 and CDR2: WSHSY and SAAADI.

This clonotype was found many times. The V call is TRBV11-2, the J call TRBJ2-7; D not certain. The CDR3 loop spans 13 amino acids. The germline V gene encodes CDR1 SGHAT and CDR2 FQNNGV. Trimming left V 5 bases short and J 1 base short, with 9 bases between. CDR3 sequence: CASSAARSYEQYF. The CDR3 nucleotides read TGTGCCAGCAGCGCCGCCCGGTCCTACGAGCAGTACTTC. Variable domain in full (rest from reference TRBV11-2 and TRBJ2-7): EAGVAQSPRYKIIEKRQSVAFWCNPISGHATLYWYQQILGQGPKLLIQFQNNGVVDDSQLPKDRFSAERLKGVDSTLKIQPAKLEDSAVYLCASSAARSYEQYFGPGTRLTVT.